Listed below are T cell receptor beta chains from one sample, sequenced in a study of OX40 agonist ivuxolimab in advanced cancers. The repertoire was sequenced with immunoSEQ multiplex PCR; TCRdb's copy has only in-frame clones and lacks some. This table holds 60,000 to 70,000 clones, 70% to 90% found once. The source was CD4+ or CD8+ T cells sorted from blood, collected in a trial of the OX40 agonist ivuxolimab. These receptor sequences come from an adult with an advanced solid tumor such as melanoma, head and neck, liver or kidney cancer. The CDR3 runs from the conserved cysteine through the conserved F or W. The D gene is left open where the match is weak. A clone size is listed for some rows: how often the clone was seen (once, few, many), or a class if it is expanded.

>TRBV30|TRBJ2-7|.|.
CAWRGGSYEQYF
TGTGCCTGGAGAGGCGGGTCCTACGAGCAGTACTTC
>TRBV5-1|TRBJ1-4|TRBD1|.
CASTPGTDNEKLFF
TGCGCCAGCACCCCCGGGACAGATAATGAAAAACTGTTTTTT
>TRBV19|TRBJ2-1|TRBD2|.
CASRSPVAGGAYNEQFF
TGTGCCAGTAGGTCCCCAGTAGCGGGGGGGGCCTACAATGAGCAGTTCTTC
>TRBV15|TRBJ2-4|.|.
CATSRERGKNIQYF
TGTGCCACCAGCAGAGAACGGGGTAAAAACATTCAGTACTTC
>TRBV6-5|TRBJ2-1|TRBD2|.
CASRRLAGGLDEQFF
TGTGCCAGCAGAAGGTTAGCGGGAGGGCTCGATGAGCAGTTCTTC
>TRBV10-3|TRBJ2-7|TRBD1|.
CAISEPGQGANYEQYF
TGTGCCATCAGTGAGCCAGGACAGGGGGCCAACTACGAGCAGTACTTC
>TRBV13|TRBJ2-1|TRBD2|.
CASISITSGAYNEQFF
TGTGCCAGCATCAGCATCACTAGCGGGGCTTACAATGAGCAGTTCTTC
>TRBV28|TRBJ1-2|.|few
CASSFPDGNYGYTF
TGTGCCAGCAGTTTCCCGGACGGAAACTATGGCTACACCTTC
>TRBV7-8|TRBJ2-5|TRBD2|.
CASSPLPGLADLQETQYF
TGTGCCAGCAGCCCCCTACCGGGACTAGCGGATCTACAAGAGACCCAGTACTTC
>TRBV6-6|TRBJ1-4|.|.
CANPLRAENEKLFF
TGTGCCAACCCCCTGAGGGCAGAAAATGAAAAACTGTTTTTT
>TRBV2|TRBJ1-1|.|.
CASSERAAVGTEAFF
TGTGCCAGCAGTGAAAGGGCAGCGGTTGGCACTGAAGCTTTCTTT
>TRBV28|TRBJ1-5|.|.
CASSSAGNSNQPQHF
TGTGCCAGCTCGTCGGCGGGGAATAGCAATCAGCCCCAGCATTTT
>TRBV27|TRBJ2-7|.|.
CASSLRGGPYEQYF
TGTGCCAGCAGTTTACGTGGAGGTCCCTACGAGCAGTACTTC
>TRBV7-6|TRBJ1-1|.|.
CASSPTGLNTEAFF
TGTGCCAGCAGCCCGACGGGGCTGAACACTGAAGCTTTCTTT
>TRBV15|TRBJ2-5|TRBD1|.
CATSRGWGQGETQYF
TGTGCCACCAGCAGAGGATGGGGACAGGGAGAGACCCAGTACTTC
>TRBV7-2|TRBJ2-7|TRBD2|.
CASSLDPGGPYEQYF
TGTGCCAGCAGCTTAGATCCGGGAGGCCCCTACGAGCAGTACTTC
>TRBV5-1|TRBJ2-6|.|.
CASRPVLSGANVLTF
TGCGCCAGCAGACCTGTCCTCTCTGGGGCCAACGTCCTGACTTTC
>TRBV5-4|TRBJ2-2|TRBD2|once
CASRAGTSATGTGELFF
TGTGCCAGCAGAGCCGGGACTAGCGCCACAGGGACCGGGGAGCTGTTTTTT
>TRBV11-3|TRBJ2-3|TRBD2|.
CASSLGLAGGTDTQYF
TGTGCCAGCAGCTTGGGACTAGCGGGAGGAACAGATACGCAGTATTTT
>TRBV7-2|TRBJ1-2|.|once
CASSLGTGFLGGDYGYTF
TGTGCCAGCAGCTTGGGCACCGGCTTCCTTGGGGGGGACTATGGCTACACCTTC
>TRBV7-2|TRBJ1-5|.|.
CASSLDVDQPQHF
TGTGCCAGCAGCTTAGACGTTGATCAGCCCCAGCATTTT
>TRBV28|TRBJ2-2|.|.
CASSFSGTGELFF
TGTGCCAGCAGTTTTTCGGGCACCGGGGAGCTGTTTTTT
>TRBV27|TRBJ2-3|TRBD1|.
CASSFRTGTTDTQYF
TGTGCCAGCAGTTTCCGGACAGGGACCACAGATACGCAGTATTTT
>TRBV30|TRBJ1-2|TRBD1|.
CAWSVQGAYGYTF
TGTGCCTGGAGTGTACAGGGGGCATATGGCTACACCTTC
>TRBV5-1|TRBJ2-7|TRBD1|.
CASSDPGQGRYEQYF
TGCGCCAGCAGCGATCCGGGACAGGGGCGCTACGAGCAGTACTTC
>TRBV10-3|TRBJ1-4|TRBD1|.
CAISGPGGGKLFF
TGTGCCATCAGTGGACCAGGGGGCGGAAAACTGTTTTTT
>TRBV29-1|TRBJ1-5|.|.
CSDREDSVFDPPANQPQHF
TGCAGCGACAGGGAGGACTCGGTTTTCGATCCCCCCGCAAATCAGCCCCAGCATTTT
>TRBV29-1|TRBJ2-1|TRBD2|.
CSVRLAGVLLSSYNEQFF
TGCAGCGTACGACTAGCGGGGGTCCTCCTAAGCTCCTACAATGAGCAGTTCTTC
>TRBV7-2|TRBJ2-7|.|once
CASSLIPESSYEQYF
TGTGCCAGCAGCTTAATCCCAGAGAGCTCCTACGAGCAGTACTTC
>TRBV19|TRBJ2-7|TRBD2|.
CASSINSGTSGRKQYF
TGTGCCAGTAGCATAAACTCCGGGACTAGCGGGAGAAAGCAGTACTTC
>TRBV4-3|TRBJ2-1|.|.
CASSQDPPGVEYNEQFF
TGCGCCAGCAGCCAAGATCCCCCCGGGGTTGAATACAATGAGCAGTTCTTC
>TRBV27|TRBJ2-3|.|once
CASSPTGPYTDTQYF
TGTGCCAGCAGCCCGACAGGCCCCTACACAGATACGCAGTATTTT